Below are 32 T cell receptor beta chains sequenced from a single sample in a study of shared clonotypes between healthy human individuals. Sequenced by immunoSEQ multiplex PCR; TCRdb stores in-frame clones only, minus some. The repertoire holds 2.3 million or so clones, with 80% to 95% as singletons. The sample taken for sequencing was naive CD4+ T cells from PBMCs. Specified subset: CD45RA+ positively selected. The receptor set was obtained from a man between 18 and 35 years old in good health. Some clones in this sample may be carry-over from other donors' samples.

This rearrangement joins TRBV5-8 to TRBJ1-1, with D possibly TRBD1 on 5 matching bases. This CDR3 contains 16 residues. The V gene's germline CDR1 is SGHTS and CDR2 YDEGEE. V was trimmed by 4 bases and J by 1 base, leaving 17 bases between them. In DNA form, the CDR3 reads TGTGCCAGCAGCCCCCCGAGGTGGGGCCGGAACACTGAAGCTTTCTTT. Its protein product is CASSPPRWGRNTEAFF. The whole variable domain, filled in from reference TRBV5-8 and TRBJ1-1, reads EAGVTQSPTHLIKTRGQQATLRCSPISGHTSVYWYQQALGLGLQFLLWYDEGEERNRGNFPPRFSGRQFPNYSSELNVNALELEDSALYLCASSPPRWGRNTEAFFGQGTRLTVV.

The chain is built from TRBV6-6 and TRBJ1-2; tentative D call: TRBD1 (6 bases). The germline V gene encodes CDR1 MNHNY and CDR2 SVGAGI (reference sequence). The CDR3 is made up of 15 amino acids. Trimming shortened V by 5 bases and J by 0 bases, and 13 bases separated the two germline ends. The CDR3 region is CASSIRGSPNYGYTF. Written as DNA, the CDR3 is TGTGCCAGCAGTATAAGGGGGTCCCCTAACTATGGCTACACCTTC.

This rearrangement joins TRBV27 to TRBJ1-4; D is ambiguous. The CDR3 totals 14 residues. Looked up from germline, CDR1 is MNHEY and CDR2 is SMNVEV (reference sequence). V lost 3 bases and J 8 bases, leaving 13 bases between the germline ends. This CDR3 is CASSFGNSGEKLFF. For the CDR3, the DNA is TGTGCCAGCAGTTTCGGGAACTCTGGGGAAAAACTGTTTTTT.

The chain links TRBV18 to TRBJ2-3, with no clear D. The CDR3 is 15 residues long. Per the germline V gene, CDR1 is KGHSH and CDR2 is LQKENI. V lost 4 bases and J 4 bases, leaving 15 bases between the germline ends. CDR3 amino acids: CASSLTITVADTQYF. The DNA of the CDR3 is TGTGCCAGCTCACTGACCATTACTGTCGCAGATACGCAGTATTTT.

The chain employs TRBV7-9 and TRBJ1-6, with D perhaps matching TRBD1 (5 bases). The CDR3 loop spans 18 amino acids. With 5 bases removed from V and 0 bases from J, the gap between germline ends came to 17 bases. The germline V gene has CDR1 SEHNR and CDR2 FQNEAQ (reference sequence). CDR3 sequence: CASSHLMGRDSYNSPLHF. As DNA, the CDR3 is TGTGCCAGCAGCCATCTGATGGGGCGGGACTCCTATAATTCACCCCTCCACTTT. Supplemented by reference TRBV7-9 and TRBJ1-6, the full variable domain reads DTGVSQNPRHKITKRGQNVTFRCDPISEHNRLYWYRQTLGQGPEFLTYFQNEAQLEKSRLLSDRFSAERPKGSFSTLEIQRTEQGDSAMYLCASSHLMGRDSYNSPLHFGNGTRLTVT.

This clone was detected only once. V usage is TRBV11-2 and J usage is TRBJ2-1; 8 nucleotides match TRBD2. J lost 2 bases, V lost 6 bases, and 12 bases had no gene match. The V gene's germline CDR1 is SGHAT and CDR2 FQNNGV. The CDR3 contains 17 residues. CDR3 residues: CASRTFSGKGPYNEQFF. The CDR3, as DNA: TGTGCCAGCAGAACTTTTAGCGGGAAGGGTCCCTACAATGAGCAGTTCTTC.

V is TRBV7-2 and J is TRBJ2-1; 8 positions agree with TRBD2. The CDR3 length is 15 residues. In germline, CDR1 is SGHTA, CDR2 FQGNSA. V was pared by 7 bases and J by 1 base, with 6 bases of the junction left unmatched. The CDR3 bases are TGTGCCAGCAACCCGGGCGGGGGGTCCTACAATGAGCAGTTCTTC. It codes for CASNPGGGSYNEQFF.

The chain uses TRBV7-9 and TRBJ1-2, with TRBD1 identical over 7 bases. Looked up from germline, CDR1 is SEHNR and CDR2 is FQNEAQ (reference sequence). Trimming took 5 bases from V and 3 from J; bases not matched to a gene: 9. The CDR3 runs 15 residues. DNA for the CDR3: TGTGCCAGCAGCATCCGGACAGGACCCGACTATGGCTACACCTTC. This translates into CASSIRTGPDYGYTF. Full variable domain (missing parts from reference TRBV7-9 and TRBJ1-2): DTGVSQNPRHKITKRGQNVTFRCDPISEHNRLYWYRQTLGQGPEFLTYFQNEAQLEKSRLLSDRFSAERPKGSFSTLEIQRTEQGDSAMYLCASSIRTGPDYGYTFGSGTRLTVV.

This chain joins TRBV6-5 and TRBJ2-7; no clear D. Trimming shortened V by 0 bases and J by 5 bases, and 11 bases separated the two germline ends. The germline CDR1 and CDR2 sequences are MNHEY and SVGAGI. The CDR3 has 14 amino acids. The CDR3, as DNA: TGTGCCAGCAGTTACTCGAGACATAGGCACGAGCAGTACTTC. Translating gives CASSYSRHRHEQYF.

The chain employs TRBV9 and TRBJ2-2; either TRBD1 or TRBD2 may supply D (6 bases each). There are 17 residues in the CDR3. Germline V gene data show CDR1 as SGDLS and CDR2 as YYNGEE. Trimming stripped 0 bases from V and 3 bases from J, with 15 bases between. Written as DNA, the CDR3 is TGTGCCAGCAGCGTAGCTCTGGGGGGCGCGGACACCGGGGAGCTGTTTTTT. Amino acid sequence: CASSVALGGADTGELFF.

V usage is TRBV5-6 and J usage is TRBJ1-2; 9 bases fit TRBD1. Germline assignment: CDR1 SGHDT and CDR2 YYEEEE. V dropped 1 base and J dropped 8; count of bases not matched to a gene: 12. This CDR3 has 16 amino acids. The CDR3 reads CASSLMTTGGEGGYTF. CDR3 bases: TGTGCCAGCAGCTTGATGACAACAGGGGGCGAGGGCGGCTACACCTTC.

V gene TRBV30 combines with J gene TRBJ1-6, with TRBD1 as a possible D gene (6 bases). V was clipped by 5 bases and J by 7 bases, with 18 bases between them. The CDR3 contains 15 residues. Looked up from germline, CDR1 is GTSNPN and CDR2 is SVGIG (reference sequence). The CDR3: CAWAASTGRNSPLHF. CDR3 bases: TGTGCCTGGGCCGCGTCCACAGGGAGAAATTCACCCCTCCACTTT.

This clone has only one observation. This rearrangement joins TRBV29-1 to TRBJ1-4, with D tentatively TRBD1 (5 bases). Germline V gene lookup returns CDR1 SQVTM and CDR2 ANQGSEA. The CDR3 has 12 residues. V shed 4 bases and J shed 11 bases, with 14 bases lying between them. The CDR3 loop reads CSVGTVRGKLFF. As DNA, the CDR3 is TGCAGCGTTGGGACGGTTCGGGGGAAACTGTTTTTT.

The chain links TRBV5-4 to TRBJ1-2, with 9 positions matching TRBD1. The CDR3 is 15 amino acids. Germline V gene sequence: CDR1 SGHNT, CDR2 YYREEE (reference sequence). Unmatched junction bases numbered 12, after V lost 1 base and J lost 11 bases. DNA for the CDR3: TGTGCCAGCAGCTTGACACCGCCGGGACAGGGACCTTACACCTTC. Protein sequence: CASSLTPPGQGPYTF.

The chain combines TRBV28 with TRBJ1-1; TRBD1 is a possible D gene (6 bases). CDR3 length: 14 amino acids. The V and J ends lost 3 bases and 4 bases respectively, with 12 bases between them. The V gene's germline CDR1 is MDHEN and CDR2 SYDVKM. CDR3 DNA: TGTGCCAGCAGTTTGGGACACGCTGGCACTGAAGCTTTCTTT. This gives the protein CASSLGHAGTEAFF.

This CDR3 reads CASSSEDKKAFF. CDR3 bases: TGTGCCAGCAGTTCTGAGGACAAGAAAGCTTTCTTT. V is TRBV7-2 and J is TRBJ1-1, with D perhaps TRBD1 (5 bases). V was shortened by 6 bases and J by 9 bases, with 14 bases between the two germline ends. Germline values: CDR1 SGHTA, CDR2 FQGNSA. The CDR3 contains 12 residues.

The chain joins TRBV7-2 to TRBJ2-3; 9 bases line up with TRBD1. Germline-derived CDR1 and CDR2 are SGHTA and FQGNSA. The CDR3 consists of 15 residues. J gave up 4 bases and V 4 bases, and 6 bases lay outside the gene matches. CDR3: CASSSGDREADTQYF. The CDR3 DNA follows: TGTGCCAGCAGCTCAGGGGACAGGGAAGCAGATACGCAGTATTTT.

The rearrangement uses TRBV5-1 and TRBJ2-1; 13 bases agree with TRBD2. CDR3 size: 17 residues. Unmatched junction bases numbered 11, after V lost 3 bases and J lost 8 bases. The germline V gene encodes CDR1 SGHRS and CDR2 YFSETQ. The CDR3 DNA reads TGCGCCAGCAGCTGGGGACTAGCGGGACGAAGGCCATATGAGCAGTTCTTC. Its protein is CASSWGLAGRRPYEQFF.

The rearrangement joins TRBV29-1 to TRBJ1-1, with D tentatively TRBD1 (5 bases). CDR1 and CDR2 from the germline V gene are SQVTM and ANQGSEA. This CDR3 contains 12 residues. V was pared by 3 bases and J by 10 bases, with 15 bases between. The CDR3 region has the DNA TGCAGCGTTGACGGTCCCAGGGTTGGAGCTTTCTTT. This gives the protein CSVDGPRVGAFF.

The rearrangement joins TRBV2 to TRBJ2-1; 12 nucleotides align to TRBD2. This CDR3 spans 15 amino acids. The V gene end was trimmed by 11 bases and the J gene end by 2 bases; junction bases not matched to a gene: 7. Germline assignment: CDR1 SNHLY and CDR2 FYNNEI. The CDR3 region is CAVTSGRSPYNEQFF. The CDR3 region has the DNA TGTGCCGTCACTAGCGGGAGGTCCCCCTACAATGAGCAGTTCTTC.

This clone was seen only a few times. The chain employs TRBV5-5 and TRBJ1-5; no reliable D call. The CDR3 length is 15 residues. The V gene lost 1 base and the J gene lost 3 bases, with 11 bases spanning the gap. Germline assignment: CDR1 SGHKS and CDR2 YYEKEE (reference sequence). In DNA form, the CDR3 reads TGTGCCAGCAGCTTGTCACTGGTGGTCAATCAGCCCCAGCATTTT. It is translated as CASSLSLVVNQPQHF.

Written as DNA, the CDR3 is TGTGCCAGCAGCTTAGCCCAATCGGGCCTTTATAGCAATCAGCCCCAGCATTTT. Its protein is CASSLAQSGLYSNQPQHF. This sequence joins TRBV7-6 and TRBJ1-5; no definite D call. V lost 0 bases to trimming and J lost 0 bases, with 15 bases between them. Germline-derived CDR1 and CDR2 are SGHVS and FNYEAQ. The CDR3 loop spans 18 amino acids.

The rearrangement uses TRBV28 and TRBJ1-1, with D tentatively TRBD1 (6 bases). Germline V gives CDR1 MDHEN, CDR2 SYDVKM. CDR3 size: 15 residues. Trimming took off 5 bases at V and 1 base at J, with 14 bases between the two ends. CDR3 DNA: TGTGCCAGCAGTCCCGAGGGGGAAGCGAACACTGAAGCTTTCTTT. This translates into CASSPEGEANTEAFF.

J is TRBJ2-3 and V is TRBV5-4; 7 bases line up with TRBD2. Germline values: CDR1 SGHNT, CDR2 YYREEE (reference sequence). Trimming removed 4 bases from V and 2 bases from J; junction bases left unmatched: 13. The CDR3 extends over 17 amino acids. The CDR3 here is CASSRGAASGNTDTQYF. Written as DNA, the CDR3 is TGTGCCAGCAGCAGGGGCGCGGCTAGCGGAAACACAGATACGCAGTATTTT.

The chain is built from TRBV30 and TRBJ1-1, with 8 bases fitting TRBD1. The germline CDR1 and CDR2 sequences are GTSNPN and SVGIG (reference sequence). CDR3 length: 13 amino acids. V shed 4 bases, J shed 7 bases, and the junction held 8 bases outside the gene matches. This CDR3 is CAWNPGGPLEAFF. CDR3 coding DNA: TGTGCCTGGAACCCAGGGGGCCCGCTTGAAGCTTTCTTT.

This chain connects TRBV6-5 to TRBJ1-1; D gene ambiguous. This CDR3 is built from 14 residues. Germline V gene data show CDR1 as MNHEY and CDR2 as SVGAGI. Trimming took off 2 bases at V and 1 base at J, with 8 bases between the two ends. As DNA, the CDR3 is TGTGCCAGCAGTTACAAGTCGGGGAACACTGAAGCTTTCTTT. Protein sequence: CASSYKSGNTEAFF.

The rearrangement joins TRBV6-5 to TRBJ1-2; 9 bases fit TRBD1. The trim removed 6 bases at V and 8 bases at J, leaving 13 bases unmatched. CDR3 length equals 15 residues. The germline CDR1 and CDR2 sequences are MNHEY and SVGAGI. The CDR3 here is CASSPFDRGMRGYTF. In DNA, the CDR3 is TGTGCCAGCAGCCCCTTCGACAGGGGGATGCGAGGCTACACCTTC.

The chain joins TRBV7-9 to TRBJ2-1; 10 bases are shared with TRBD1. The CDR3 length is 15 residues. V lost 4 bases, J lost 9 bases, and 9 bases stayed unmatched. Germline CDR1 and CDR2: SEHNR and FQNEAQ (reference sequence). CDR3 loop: CASSSWTGGNGEQFF. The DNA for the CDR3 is TGTGCCAGCAGCTCCTGGACAGGGGGAAACGGTGAGCAGTTCTTC.

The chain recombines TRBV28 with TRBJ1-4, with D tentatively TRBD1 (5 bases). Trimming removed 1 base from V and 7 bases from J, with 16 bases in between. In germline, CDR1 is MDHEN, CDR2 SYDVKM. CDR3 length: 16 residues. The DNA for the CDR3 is TGTGCCAGCAGTTTATCAGGCGCAGGGAGACGTGAAAAACTGTTTTTT. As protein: CASSLSGAGRREKLFF. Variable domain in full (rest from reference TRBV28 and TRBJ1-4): DVKVTQSSRYLVKRTGEKVFLECVQDMDHENMFWYRQDPGLGLRLIYFSYDVKMKEKGDIPEGYSVSREKKERFSLILESASTNQTSMYLCASSLSGAGRREKLFFGSGTQLSVL.

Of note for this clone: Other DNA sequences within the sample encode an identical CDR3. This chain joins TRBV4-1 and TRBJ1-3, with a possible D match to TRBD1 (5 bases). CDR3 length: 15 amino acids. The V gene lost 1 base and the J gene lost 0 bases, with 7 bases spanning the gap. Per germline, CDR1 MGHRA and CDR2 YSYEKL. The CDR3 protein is CASSQVGGSGNTIYF. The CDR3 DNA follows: TGCGCCAGCAGCCAAGTCGGGGGCTCTGGAAACACCATATATTTT.

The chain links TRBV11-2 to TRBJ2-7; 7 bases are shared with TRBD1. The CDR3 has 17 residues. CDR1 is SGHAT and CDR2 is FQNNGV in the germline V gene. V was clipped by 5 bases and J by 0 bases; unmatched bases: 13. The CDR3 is CASSPGDRRHSSYEQYF. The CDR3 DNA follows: TGTGCCAGCAGCCCAGGGGACAGACGACATAGCTCCTACGAGCAGTACTTC.

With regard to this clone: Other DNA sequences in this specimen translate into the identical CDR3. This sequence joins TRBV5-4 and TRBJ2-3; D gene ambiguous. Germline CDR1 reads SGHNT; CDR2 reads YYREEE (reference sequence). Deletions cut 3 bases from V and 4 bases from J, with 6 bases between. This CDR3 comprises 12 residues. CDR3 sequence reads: CASSSYSDTQYF. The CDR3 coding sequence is TGTGCCAGCAGCTCCTATTCAGATACGCAGTATTTT.